This paragraph covers one TCR beta chain sequence. This entry belongs to a study of blood T cell repertoires in COVID-19. In the authors' methods: Reference gene primers were amplified, and this amplification served to estimate nucleated cell counts. TCRdb's table, derived via immunoSEQ multiplex PCR, lists solely in-frame clones and lacks some. Clone size and V and J calls were adopted from that table, with D and trimming inferred from the DNA. The sample records some 200,000 clones, around 87% being singletons. Source material: PBMCs or T cells enriched from blood (not recorded which). The clonotype originates from a woman in her 30s who had recovered from COVID-19.

The CDR3 sequence is CASSQVIAWVRTGLYEQYF. For the CDR3, the DNA is TGCGCCAGCAGCCAAGTAATCGCTTGGGTTCGCACAGGGCTCTACGAGCAGTACTTC. The V gene is TRBV4-1, the J gene TRBJ2-7, with D tentatively TRBD1 (6 bases). Germline V gene data show CDR1 as MGHRA and CDR2 as YSYEKL. The CDR3 length is 19 residues. Deletions cut 1 base from V and 3 bases from J, with 25 bases between.